A selection of T cell receptor beta chains follows, all from one sample in a study of T cell responses to AZD1222 COVID-19 vaccine. Here immunoSEQ multiplex PCR was the method, and the copy in TCRdb shows in-frame clones only, minus some. This sample has roughly 180,000 clones; 90% to 95% occur once, and the top ten carry over 1.5%. This sample comprised peripheral blood, obtained 28 days after the second AZD1222 dose. The source of these receptors is an adult who received the AZD1222 COVID-19 vaccine. The conserved cysteine and the conserved F or W are not part of the CDR3 here. Each record gives: V gene, J gene, CDR3 protein.

TRBV7-6	TRBJ2-3	ASSLRGLRGTDTQY
TRBV19	TRBJ2-7	ASSPGVRPYEQY
TRBV16	TRBJ1-5	ASSPTGAGNQPQH
TRBV5-5	TRBJ1-2	ASSSLQGAYGYT
TRBV9	TRBJ2-1	ASSGPGGPYNEQF
TRBV5-1	TRBJ1-4	ASSSGVRGANEKLF
TRBV5-1	TRBJ2-2	ASSLSAGELF
TRBV11-2	TRBJ2-5	ASSLFRSQETQY
TRBV5-1	TRBJ1-6	ASTPERTGSGVSPLH
TRBV28	TRBJ2-1	ASSPTGSNEQF
TRBV7-9	TRBJ2-5	ASSLEVAGEKETQY
TRBV7-3	TRBJ2-3	ASSSRAGPTDTQY
TRBV27	TRBJ2-3	ASSSLSGISTDTQY
TRBV5-5	TRBJ2-3	ASSEGQGFVDTQY
TRBV3-1/TRBV3-2	TRBJ1-6	ASSQEDRGLSPLH
TRBV21-1	TRBJ1-1	ASSGRVRNTEAF
TRBV4-3	TRBJ1-6	ASSQTFHRRSPLH
TRBV12-5	TRBJ2-3	ASGRRQGRDTQY
TRBV5-1	TRBJ1-2	ASSLDTNYGYT
TRBV27	TRBJ1-2	ASRPGGADGYT
TRBV7-9	TRBJ1-6	ASRPGSLSSPLH
TRBV5-1	TRBJ1-1	ASSLAQVNTEAF
TRBV18	TRBJ2-1	ASSPRSGSQNEQF
TRBV11-2	TRBJ2-5	ASSLVVGTSFGTQY
TRBV18	TRBJ1-5	ASSRLDRSQPQH
TRBV10-1	TRBJ2-5	ASSGAAGETQY
TRBV9	TRBJ2-1	ASNAQDRPYNEQF
TRBV18	TRBJ2-7	ASSPTGETYEQY
TRBV7-9	TRBJ1-1	ASTAPGGAGAEAF
TRBV5-1	TRBJ1-2	ASSLFRANYGYT
TRBV20-1	TRBJ2-1	SARALNEQF
TRBV7-9	TRBJ2-1	ASSHAGGLF
TRBV2	TRBJ2-7	ASRRQGYSYEQY
TRBV29-1	TRBJ2-7	SVEDAGQGRYEQY
TRBV2	TRBJ2-7	ASTFRDYSYEQY
TRBV7-8	TRBJ1-6	ASSLNSDSFNSPLH
TRBV21-1	TRBJ1-5	AGSKPDRVRYNQPQH
TRBV18	TRBJ2-7	ASSQTTGGSYEQY
TRBV30	TRBJ1-5	AWSEDNRSNQPQH
TRBV6-2/TRBV6-3	TRBJ1-2	ASSYPQRGANYGYT
TRBV5-1	TRBJ1-1	ASSLHRTGEMNTEAF
TRBV10-3	TRBJ1-3	AISETLSGNTIY
TRBV19	TRBJ2-1	ATRDRSYNEQF